This TCR beta chain emerged from a study of blood T cell repertoires in COVID-19. About the research overall: Samples came from the United States, Italy and Spain, spanning acute and convalescent COVID-19.

Libraries were prepared by immunoSEQ multiplex PCR; TCRdb keeps only in-frame clonotypes and omits some of them. This table has about 120,000 clones, under 90% appearing once. The germline V and J ends were trimmed by 7 bases and 4 bases, with 7 bases remaining between them. Looked up from germline, CDR1 is MNHEY and CDR2 is SVGAGI. CDR3 length: 11 residues. The rearrangement uses TRBV6-5 and TRBJ1-2; D remains ambiguous. This receptor was taken from a man aged 55 to 70 with acute or convalescent COVID-19. Sequenced sample: peripheral blood. DNA for the CDR3: TGTGCCAGCAAGTCCGGCTATGGCTACACCTTC. This translates into CASKSGYGYTF.